Given below is one T cell receptor (beta chain) in context. Data came from immunoSEQ multiplex PCR; TCRdb stores just in-frame clones and leaves some out. The sample holds approximately 90,000 clones, more than 70% seen once. This specimen comes from a study of cytotoxic CD8 clonotypes in ibrutinib-treated CLL. The CDR3 is 12 residues long. V was trimmed by 7 bases and J by 0 bases, leaving 7 bases between them. Germline V lookup: CDR1 SNHLY, CDR2 FYNNEI. This sequence originates from a human donor with chronic lymphocytic leukemia. The specimen was PBMCs, collected after 24 months of ibrutinib treatment. The chain carries TRBV2 and TRBJ2-7; unclear D gene. CDR3 nucleotides: TGTGCCAGCACTGCATCCTCCTACGAGCAGTACTTC. This encodes CASTASSYEQYF.